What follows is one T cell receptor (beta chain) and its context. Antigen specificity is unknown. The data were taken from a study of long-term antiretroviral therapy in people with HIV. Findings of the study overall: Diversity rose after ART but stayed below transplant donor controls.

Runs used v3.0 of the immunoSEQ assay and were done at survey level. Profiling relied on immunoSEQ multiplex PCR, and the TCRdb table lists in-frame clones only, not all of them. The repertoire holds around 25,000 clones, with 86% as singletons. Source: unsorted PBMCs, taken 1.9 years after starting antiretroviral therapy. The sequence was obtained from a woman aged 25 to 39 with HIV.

CDR3 DNA sequence: TGCGCCAGCAGTAAATTTCGACAGGGAGCTGGAAACACCATATATTTT. Its protein is CASSKFRQGAGNTIYF. V is TRBV5-1 and J is TRBJ1-3, with 7 bases lining up with TRBD1. The J segment lost 2 bases and the V segment lost 5 bases, leaving 10 bases of the junction unmatched. This CDR3 is built from 16 residues. Germline CDR1 is SGHRS and CDR2 is YFSETQ.